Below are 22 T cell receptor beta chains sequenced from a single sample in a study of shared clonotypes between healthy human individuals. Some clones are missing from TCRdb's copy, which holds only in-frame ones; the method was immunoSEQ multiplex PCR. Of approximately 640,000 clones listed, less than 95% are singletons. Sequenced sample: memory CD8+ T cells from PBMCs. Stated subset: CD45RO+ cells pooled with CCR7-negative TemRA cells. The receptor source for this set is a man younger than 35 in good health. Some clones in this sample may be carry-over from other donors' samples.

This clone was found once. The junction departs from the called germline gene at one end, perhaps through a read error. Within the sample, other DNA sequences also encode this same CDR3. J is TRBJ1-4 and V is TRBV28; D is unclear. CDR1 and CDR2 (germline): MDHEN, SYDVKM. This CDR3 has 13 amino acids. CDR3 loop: CASSFGLNEKLFF. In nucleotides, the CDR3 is TGTGCCAGCAGTTTCGGGCTCAATGAAAAGCTGTTTTTT.

CDR3 nucleotide sequence: TGTGCCAGCAGGCCCCGGGGGACGGACTATGGCTACACCTTC. It yields the protein CASRPRGTDYGYTF. This chain connects TRBV27 to TRBJ1-2, with a weak D call TRBD1 (5 bases). Trimming left V 6 bases short and J 3 bases short, with 14 bases between. The germline gives CDR1 MNHEY, CDR2 SMNVEV (reference sequence). The CDR3 extends over 14 amino acids.

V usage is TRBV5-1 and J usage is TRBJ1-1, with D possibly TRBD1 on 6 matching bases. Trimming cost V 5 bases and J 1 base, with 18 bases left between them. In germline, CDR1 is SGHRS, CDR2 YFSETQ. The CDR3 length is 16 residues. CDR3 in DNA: TGCGCCAGCAGGGCTTACCACAGGGCCGCGAACACTGAAGCTTTCTTT. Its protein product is CASRAYHRAANTEAFF.

CDR3 residues: CASSSRPWGRPRKLFF. DNA of the CDR3: TGTGCCAGCAGCTCCCGACCATGGGGCAGGCCGCGAAAACTGTTTTTT. This rearrangement joins TRBV7-6 to TRBJ1-4, with a weak D call TRBD1 (5 bases). The CDR3 loop spans 16 amino acids. Trimming stripped 4 bases from V and 10 bases from J, with 22 bases between. Per germline, CDR1 SGHVS and CDR2 FNYEAQ.

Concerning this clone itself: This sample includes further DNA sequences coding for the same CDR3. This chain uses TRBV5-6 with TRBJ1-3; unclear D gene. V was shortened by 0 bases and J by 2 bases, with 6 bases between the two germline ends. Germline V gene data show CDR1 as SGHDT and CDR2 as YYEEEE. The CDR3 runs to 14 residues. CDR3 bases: TGTGCCAGCAGCTTGGCTGGGACTGGAAACACCATATATTTT. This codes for CASSLAGTGNTIYF.

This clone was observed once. This CDR3 reads CSVLLGGGELFF. The CDR3 bases are TGCAGCGTTCTTTTAGGGGGCGGGGAGCTGTTTTTT. The genes are TRBV29-1 and TRBJ2-2, with D perhaps matching TRBD1 (6 bases). The germline gives CDR1 SQVTM, CDR2 ANQGSEA. V lost 5 bases, J lost 7 bases, and 11 bases lay in between. The CDR3 is 12 residues long.

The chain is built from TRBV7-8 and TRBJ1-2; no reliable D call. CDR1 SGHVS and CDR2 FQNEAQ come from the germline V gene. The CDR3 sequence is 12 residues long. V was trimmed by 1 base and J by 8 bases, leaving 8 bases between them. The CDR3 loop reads CASSLVREGYTF. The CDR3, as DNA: TGTGCCAGCAGCTTAGTGAGGGAGGGCTACACCTTC.

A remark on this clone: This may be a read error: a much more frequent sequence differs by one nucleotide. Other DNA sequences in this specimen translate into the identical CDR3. The CDR3 sequence is CASSFGEGRDRAPYEQYF. CDR3 coding DNA: TGTGCCAGCAGTTTCGGGGAAGGTAGGGACAGGGCTCCCTACGAGCAGTACTTC. The gene calls are TRBV27 and TRBJ2-7, with TRBD1 identical over 9 bases. Unmatched junction bases numbered 14, after V lost 3 bases and J lost 2 bases. Germline CDR1 MNHEY, CDR2 SMNVEV (reference sequence). The CDR3 consists of 18 residues.

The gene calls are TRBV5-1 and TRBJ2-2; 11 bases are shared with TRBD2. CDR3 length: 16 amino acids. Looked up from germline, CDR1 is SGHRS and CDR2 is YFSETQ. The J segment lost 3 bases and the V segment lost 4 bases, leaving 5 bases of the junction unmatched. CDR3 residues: CASSDGGLADTGELFF. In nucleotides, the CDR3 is TGCGCCAGCAGCGATGGGGGACTAGCGGACACCGGGGAGCTGTTTTTT.

CDR3 loop: CASSPWTGGTTEAFF. The CDR3 coding sequence is TGTGCCAGCAGCCCGTGGACAGGGGGTACCACTGAAGCTTTCTTT. The genes are TRBV7-9 and TRBJ1-1; 10 bases line up with TRBD1. CDR3 size: 15 residues. V lost 5 bases to trimming and J lost 4 bases; unmatched junction nucleotides: 7. Germline CDR1 SEHNR, CDR2 FQNEAQ (reference sequence).

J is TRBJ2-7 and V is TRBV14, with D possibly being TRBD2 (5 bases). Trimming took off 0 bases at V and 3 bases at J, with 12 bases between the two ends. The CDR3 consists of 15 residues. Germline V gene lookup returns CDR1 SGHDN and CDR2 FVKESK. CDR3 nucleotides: TGTGCCAGCAGCCAAGAGTCCGGACTTGTCTACGAGCAGTACTTC. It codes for CASSQESGLVYEQYF.

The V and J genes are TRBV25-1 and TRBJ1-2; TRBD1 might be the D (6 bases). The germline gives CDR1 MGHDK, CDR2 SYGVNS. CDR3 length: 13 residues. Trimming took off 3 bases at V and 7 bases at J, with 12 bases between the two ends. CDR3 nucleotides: TGTGCCAGCAGTGACGGTGCAGGGGCTGGCTACACCTTC. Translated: CASSDGAGAGYTF.

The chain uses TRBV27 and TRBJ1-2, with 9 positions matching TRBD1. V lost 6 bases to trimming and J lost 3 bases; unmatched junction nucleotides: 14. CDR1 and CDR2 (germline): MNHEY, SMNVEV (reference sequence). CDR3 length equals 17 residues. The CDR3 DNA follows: TGTGCCAGCAGGGCGACAGGGGGAGTTCCCCCCTACTATGGCTACACCTTC. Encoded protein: CASRATGGVPPYYGYTF.

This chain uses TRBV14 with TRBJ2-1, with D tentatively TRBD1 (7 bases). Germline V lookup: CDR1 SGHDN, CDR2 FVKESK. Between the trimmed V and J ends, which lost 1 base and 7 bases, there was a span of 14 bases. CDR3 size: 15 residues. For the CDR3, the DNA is TGTGCCAGCAGCCAAGCGGGGCAGGGGGGTAATGAGCAGTTCTTC. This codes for CASSQAGQGGNEQFF.

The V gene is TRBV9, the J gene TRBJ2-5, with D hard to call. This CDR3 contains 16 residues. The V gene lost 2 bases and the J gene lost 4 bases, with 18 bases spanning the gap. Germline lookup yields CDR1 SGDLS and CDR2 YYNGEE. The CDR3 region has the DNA TGTGCCAGCAGCGTGACCGGTTCCAGGCGCGGAGAGACCCAGTACTTC. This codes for CASSVTGSRRGETQYF.

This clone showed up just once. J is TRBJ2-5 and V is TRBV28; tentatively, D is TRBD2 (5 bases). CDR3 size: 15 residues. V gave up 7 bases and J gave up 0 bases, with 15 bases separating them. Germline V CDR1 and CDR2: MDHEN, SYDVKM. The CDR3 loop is CASNLNLADQETQYF. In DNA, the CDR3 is TGTGCCAGCAACTTAAATCTAGCAGACCAAGAGACCCAGTACTTC.

Here the CDR3 reads CASSLLSGGAEQYF. The CDR3 nucleotides read TGTGCCAGCAGTTTATTATCAGGGGGCGCCGAGCAGTACTTC. V is TRBV28 and J is TRBJ2-7; 8 bases are a match to TRBD1. The germline V gene has CDR1 MDHEN and CDR2 SYDVKM. V lost 1 base, J lost 6 bases, and 5 bases stayed unmatched. This CDR3 is 14 amino acids long.

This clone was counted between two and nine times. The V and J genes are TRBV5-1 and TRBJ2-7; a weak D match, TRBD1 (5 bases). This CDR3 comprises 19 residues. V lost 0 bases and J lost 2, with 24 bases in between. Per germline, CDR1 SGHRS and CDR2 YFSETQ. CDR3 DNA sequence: TGCGCCAGCAGCTTGGTGTATGGGGCTCAGGGTTCCGCAACCTACGAGCAGTACTTC. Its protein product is CASSLVYGAQGSATYEQYF. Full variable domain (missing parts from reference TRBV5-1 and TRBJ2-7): KAGVTQTPRYLIKTRGQQVTLSCSPISGHRSVSWYQQTPGQGLQFLFEYFSETQRNKGNFPGRFSGRQFSNSRSEMNVSTLELGDSALYLCASSLVYGAQGSATYEQYFGPGTRLTVT.

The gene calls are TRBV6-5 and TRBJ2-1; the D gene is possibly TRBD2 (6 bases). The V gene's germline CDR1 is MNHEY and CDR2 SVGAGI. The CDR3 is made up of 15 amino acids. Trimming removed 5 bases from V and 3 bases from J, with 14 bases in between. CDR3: CASSLAGGDYNEQFF. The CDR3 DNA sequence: TGTGCCAGCAGTCTGGCAGGCGGGGACTACAATGAGCAGTTCTTC.

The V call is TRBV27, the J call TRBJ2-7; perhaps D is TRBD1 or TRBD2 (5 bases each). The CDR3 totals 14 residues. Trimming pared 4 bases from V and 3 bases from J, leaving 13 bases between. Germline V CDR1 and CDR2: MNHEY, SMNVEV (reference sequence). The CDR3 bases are TGTGCCAGCAGTTCCCGGGACCAGAACTACGAGCAGTACTTC. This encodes CASSSRDQNYEQYF.

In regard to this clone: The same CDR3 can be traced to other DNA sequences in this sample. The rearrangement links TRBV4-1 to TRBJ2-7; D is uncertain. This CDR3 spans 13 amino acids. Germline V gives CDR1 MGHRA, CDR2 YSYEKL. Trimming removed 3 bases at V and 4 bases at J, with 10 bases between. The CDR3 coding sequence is TGCGCCAGCAGCCAGGCCCTTGGGTACGAGCAGTACTTC. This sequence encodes CASSQALGYEQYF.

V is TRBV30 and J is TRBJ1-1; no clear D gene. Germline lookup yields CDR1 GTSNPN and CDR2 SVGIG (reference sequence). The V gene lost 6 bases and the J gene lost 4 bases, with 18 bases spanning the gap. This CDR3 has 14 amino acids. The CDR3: CACRRHGLLTEAFF. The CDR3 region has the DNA TGTGCCTGCAGACGACACGGGCTACTCACTGAAGCTTTCTTT. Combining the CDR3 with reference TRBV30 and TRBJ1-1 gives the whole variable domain SQTIHQWPATLVQPVGSPLSLECTVEGTSNPNLYWYRQAAGRGLQLLFYSVGIGQISSEVPQNLSASRPQDRQFILSSKKLLLSDSGFYLCACRRHGLLTEAFFGQGTRLTVV.